This T cell receptor beta chain was sequenced in a study of tumor-infiltrating lymphocytes in primary liver carcinoma. The CDR3 loop spans 19 amino acids. Per germline, CDR1 SGHNT and CDR2 YENEEA. Taking about 17-33 mg of unsorted bulk tissue, the authors co-extracted RNA and DNA. cDNA specific to TCR beta was made from 450 to 500 ng of total RNA, with a constant-region primer employed for priming. What produced the TCR beta libraries was three nested multiplex PCR rounds using slightly modified ARM-PCR. The opening two PCR rounds, 10 cycles each, paired TRBV1-TRBV30 forward primers with a C-beta reverse primer. TCRdb reprocessed the multiplex PCR reads with MiXCR, giving one entry per CDR3 protein. The sample has 70,000 to 85,000 distinct CDR3 sequences, about two thirds seen once; the top ten hold roughly an eighth. On this clonotype: One end of the junction fails to match germline, which may point to a read error.

What was sequenced was liver tumor tissue from sampling region 4. Subset reported: tumor region T4, right-lateral pole. This chain connects TRBV11-3 to TRBJ2-1; 14 bases align to TRBD2. The clonotype was recovered from a woman in her fifties or sixties with primary liver carcinoma and hepatitis B virus infection. The CDR3 sequence is CAGSAGQGGLAGGFNEQFF. DNA for the CDR3: TGTGCCGGCAGCGCCGGACAGGGAGGACTAGCGGGAGGATTCAATGAGCAGTTTTTC. Based on the CDR3 plus reference TRBV11-3 and TRBJ2-1, the full variable domain is EAGVVQSPRYKIIEKKQPVAFWCNPISGHNTLYWYLQNLGQGPELLIRYENEEAVDDSQLPKDRFSAERLKGVDSTLKIQPAELGDSAVYLCAGSAGQGGLAGGFNEQFFGPGTRLTVL.